This is a list of T cell receptor beta chains from one sample in a study of OX40 agonist ivuxolimab in advanced cancers. TCRdb keeps only in-frame clones here, not all; method: immunoSEQ multiplex PCR. The data contain 55,000 to 90,000 clones, roughly 88% of them singletons. The sample here was CD4+ or CD8+ T cells sorted from blood, taken in a trial of the OX40 agonist ivuxolimab. The receptors derive from an adult with an advanced solid tumor such as melanoma, head and neck, liver or kidney cancer. CDR3s include the opening cysteine and the closing phenylalanine or tryptophan. A D gene is named only where the DNA matches it firmly.

v_gene,d_gene,j_gene,CDR3nt,CDR3aa
TRBV5-1,-,TRBJ2-1,TGCGCCAGCAGCTTTTCTTGGGGGAGTAATGAGCAGTTCTTC,CASSFSWGSNEQFF
TRBV7-6,-,TRBJ1-5,TGTGCCAGCGGCTCGGGATGGGTAGGGTCTCAGCCCCAGCATTTT,CASGSGWVGSQPQHF
TRBV7-9,-,TRBJ1-1,TGTGCCAGCAGCCCCCAAGACGGGAGCGGGACTGAAGCTTTCTTT,CASSPQDGSGTEAFF
TRBV11-3,TRBD1,TRBJ2-1,TGTGCCAGCAGCCACTTGGGGACAGGGGGGATGAATGAGCAGTTCTTC,CASSHLGTGGMNEQFF
TRBV18,TRBD1,TRBJ2-2,TGTGCCAGCTCACCTTCTACAGGGGGAGCGAACACCGGGGAGCTGTTTTTT,CASSPSTGGANTGELFF
TRBV28,-,TRBJ2-7,TGTGCCACCTCAAGGACTTCGGGCTACGAGCAGTACTTC,CATSRTSGYEQYF
TRBV29-1,-,TRBJ2-5,TGCAGCGTTGGCGCGAGACCACTACAAGAGACCCAGTACTTC,CSVGARPLQETQYF
TRBV4-1,TRBD2,TRBJ2-7,TGCGCCAGCAGCCAAGAGGAACTAGCGGGAGCTAGTATTTCCTACGAGCAGTACTTC,CASSQEELAGASISYEQYF
TRBV7-3,-,TRBJ2-1,TGTGCCAGCAGCTTAAGGGGGGACCTTTCCTACAATGAGCAGTTCTTC,CASSLRGDLSYNEQFF
TRBV5-6,-,TRBJ1-6,TGTGCCAGCAGCTTAAGGGGCCCTTCACCCCTCCACTTT,CASSLRGPSPLHF
TRBV15,TRBD2,TRBJ2-3,TGTGCCACCAGCACACTAGCGGGAGAAGCAGATACGCAGTATTTT,CATSTLAGEADTQYF
TRBV6-5,TRBD2,TRBJ2-7,TGTGCCAGCAGGATCCGGGGGGGCTCCTACGAGCAGTACTTC,CASRIRGGSYEQYF
TRBV6-1,TRBD1,TRBJ2-7,TGTGCCAGCAGTGGACAGGGTAACGACGAGCAGTACTTC,CASSGQGNDEQYF
TRBV5-1,-,TRBJ1-2,TGCGCCAGCAGCTTGAGCAGCACCGCTAACTATGGCTACACCTTC,CASSLSSTANYGYTF